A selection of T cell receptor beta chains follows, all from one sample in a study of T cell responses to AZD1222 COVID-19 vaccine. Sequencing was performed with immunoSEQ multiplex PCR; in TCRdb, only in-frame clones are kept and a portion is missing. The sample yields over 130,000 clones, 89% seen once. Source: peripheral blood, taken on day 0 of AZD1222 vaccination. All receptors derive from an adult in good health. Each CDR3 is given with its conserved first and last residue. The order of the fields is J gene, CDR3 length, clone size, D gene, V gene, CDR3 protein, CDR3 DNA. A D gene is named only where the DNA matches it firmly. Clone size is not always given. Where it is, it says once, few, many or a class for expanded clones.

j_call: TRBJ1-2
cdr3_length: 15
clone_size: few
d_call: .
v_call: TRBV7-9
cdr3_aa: CASSSRQAGANGYTF
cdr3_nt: TGTGCCAGCAGCTCTCGCCAGGCAGGGGCGAATGGCTACACCTTC

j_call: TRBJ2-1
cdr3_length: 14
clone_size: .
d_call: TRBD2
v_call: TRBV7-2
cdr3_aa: CASSLVGLVNEQFF
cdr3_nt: TGTGCCAGCAGCTTAGTTGGACTAGTGAATGAGCAGTTCTTC

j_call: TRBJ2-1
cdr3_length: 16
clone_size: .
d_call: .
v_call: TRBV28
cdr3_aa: CASSMGAASSYNEQFF
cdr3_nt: TGTGCCAGCAGTATGGGAGCGGCGAGCTCCTACAATGAGCAGTTCTTC

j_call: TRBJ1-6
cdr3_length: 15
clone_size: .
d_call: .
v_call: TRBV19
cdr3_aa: CASSTLGGVGSPLHF
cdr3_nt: TGTGCCAGTAGTACTCTAGGGGGGGTCGGTTCACCCCTCCACTTT

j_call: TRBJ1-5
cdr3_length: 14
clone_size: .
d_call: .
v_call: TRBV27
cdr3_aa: CASSPTWVNQPQHF
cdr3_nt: TGTGCCAGCAGTCCCACTTGGGTCAATCAGCCCCAGCATTTT

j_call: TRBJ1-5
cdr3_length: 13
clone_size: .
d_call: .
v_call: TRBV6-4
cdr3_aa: CASSHGSNQPQHF
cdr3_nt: TGTGCCAGCAGCCACGGGAGCAATCAGCCCCAGCATTTT

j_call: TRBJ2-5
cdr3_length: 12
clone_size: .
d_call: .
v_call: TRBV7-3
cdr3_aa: CASSLYQETQYF
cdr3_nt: TGTGCCAGCAGCCTGTACCAAGAGACCCAGTACTTC

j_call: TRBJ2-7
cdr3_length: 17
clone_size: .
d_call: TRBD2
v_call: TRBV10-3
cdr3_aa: CAISESSGRGGSYEQYF
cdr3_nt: TGTGCCATCAGTGAGTCTTCGGGTCGGGGGGGCTCCTACGAGCAGTACTTC

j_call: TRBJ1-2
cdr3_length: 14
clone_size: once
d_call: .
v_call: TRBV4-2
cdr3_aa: CASSQAGAPDGYTF
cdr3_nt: TGTGCCAGCAGCCAAGCAGGGGCGCCAGATGGCTACACCTTC

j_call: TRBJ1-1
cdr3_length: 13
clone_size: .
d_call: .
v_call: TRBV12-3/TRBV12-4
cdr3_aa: CASRDSLNTEAFF
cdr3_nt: TGTGCCAGCAGGGACAGCCTGAACACTGAAGCTTTCTTT

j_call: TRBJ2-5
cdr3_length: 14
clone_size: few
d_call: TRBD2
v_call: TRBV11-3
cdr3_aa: CASSTTSGRETQYF
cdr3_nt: TGTGCCAGCAGCACGACTAGCGGGAGGGAGACCCAGTACTTC

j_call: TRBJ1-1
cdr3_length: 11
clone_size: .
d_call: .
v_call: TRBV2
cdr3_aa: CASSREYEAFF
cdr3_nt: TGTGCCAGCAGTCGGGAGTATGAAGCTTTCTTT

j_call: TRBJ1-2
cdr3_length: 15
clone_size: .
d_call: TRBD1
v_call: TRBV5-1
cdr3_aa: CASSLEGQGAVGYTF
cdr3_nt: TGCGCCAGCAGCTTGGAAGGACAGGGGGCGGTTGGCTACACCTTC

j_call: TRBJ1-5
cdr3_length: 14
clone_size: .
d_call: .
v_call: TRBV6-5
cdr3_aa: CASSTLPSNQPQHF
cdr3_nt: TGTGCCAGCTCAACTCTCCCTAGCAATCAGCCCCAGCATTTT

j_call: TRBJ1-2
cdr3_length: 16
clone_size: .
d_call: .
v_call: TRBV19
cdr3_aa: CASSIDLRPGATGYTF
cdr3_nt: TGTGCCAGTAGTATAGACCTCCGACCAGGCGCCACGGGCTACACCTTC

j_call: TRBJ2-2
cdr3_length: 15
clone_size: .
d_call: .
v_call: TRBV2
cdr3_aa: CASSREGGPTGELFF
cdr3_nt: TGTGCCAGCAGTCGAGAGGGCGGCCCCACCGGGGAGCTGTTTTTT

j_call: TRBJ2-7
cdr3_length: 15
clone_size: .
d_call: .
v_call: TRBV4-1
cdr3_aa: CASSQGTTPNYEQYF
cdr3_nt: TGCGCCAGCAGCCAAGGGACAACACCTAACTACGAGCAGTACTTC

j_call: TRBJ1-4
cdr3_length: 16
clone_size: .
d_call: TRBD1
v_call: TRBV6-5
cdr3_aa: CASSSLIWDSRGKLFF
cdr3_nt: TGTGCCAGCAGTTCCCTCATTTGGGACAGCCGGGGGAAACTGTTTTTT

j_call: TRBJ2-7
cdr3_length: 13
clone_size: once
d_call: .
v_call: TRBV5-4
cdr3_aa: CASSPGQIYEQYF
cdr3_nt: TGTGCCAGCAGCCCAGGACAGATTTACGAGCAGTACTTC

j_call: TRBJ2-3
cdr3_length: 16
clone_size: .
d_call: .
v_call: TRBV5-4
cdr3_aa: CASSKGGQGGADTQYF
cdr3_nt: TGTGCCAGCAGCAAGGGTGGACAGGGAGGGGCGGATACGCAGTATTTT

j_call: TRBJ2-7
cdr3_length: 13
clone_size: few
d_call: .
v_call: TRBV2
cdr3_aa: CASTPSTSYEQYF
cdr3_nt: TGTGCCAGCACCCCCAGCACCTCCTACGAGCAGTACTTC

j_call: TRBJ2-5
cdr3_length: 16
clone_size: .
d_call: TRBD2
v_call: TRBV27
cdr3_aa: CASRTHSWRELETQYF
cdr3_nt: TGTGCCAGCAGAACCCACTCATGGCGGGAGTTAGAGACCCAGTACTTC

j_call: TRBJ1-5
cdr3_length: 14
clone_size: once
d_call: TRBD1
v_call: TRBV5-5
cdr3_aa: CASSYDRVNQPQHF
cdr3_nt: TGTGCCAGCAGCTACGACAGGGTTAATCAGCCCCAGCATTTT

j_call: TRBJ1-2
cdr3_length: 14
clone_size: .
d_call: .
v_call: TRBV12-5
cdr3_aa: CASGSFNLKRGYTF
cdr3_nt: TGTGCTAGTGGTTCATTTAACCTAAAGCGGGGCTACACCTTC

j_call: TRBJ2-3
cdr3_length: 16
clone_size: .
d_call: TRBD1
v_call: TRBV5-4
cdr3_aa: CASSLGTGPRSDTQYF
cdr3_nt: TGTGCCAGCAGCTTGGGGACAGGGCCAAGATCCGATACGCAGTATTTT

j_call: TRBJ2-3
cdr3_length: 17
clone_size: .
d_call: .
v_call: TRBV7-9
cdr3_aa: CASSLSKVVRGIDTQYF
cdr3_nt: TGTGCCAGCAGCTTAAGTAAGGTCGTCAGGGGCATAGATACGCAGTATTTT

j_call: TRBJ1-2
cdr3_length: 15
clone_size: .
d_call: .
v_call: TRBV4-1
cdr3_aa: CASSRAIQGNYGYTF
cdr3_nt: TGCGCCAGCAGCCGGGCCATCCAGGGAAACTATGGCTACACCTTC

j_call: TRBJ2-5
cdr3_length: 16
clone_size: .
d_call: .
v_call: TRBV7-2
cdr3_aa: CASSPRGGGAQETQYF
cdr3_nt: TGTGCCAGCAGCCCGAGAGGGGGAGGCGCACAAGAGACCCAGTACTTC

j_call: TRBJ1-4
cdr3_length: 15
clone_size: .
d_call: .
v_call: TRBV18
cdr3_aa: CASSPRREFNEKLFF
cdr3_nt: TGTGCCAGCTCACCACGGAGAGAATTTAATGAAAAACTGTTTTTT

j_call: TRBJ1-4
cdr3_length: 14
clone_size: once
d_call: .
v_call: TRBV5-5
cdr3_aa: CASSSRGVDEKLFF
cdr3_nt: TGTGCCAGCAGTTCGCGAGGGGTTGATGAAAAACTGTTTTTT

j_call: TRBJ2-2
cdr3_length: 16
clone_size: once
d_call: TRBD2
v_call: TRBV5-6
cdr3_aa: CASSFRLAGGPGELFF
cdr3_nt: TGTGCCAGCAGCTTCCGACTAGCGGGAGGGCCCGGGGAGCTGTTTTTT

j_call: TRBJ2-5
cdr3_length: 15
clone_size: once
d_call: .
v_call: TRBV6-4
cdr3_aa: CASSDSTGGQETQYF
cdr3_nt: TGTGCCAGCAGTGACTCGACTGGGGGCCAAGAGACCCAGTACTTC

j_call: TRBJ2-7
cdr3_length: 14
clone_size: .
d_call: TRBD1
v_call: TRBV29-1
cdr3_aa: CSVEAPGQGYEQYF
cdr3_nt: TGCAGCGTTGAAGCCCCGGGACAGGGCTACGAGCAGTACTTC

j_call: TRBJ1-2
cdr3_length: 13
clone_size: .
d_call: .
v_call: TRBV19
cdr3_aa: CASSSGLRYGYTF
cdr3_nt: TGTGCCAGTAGTAGCGGGCTTCGCTATGGCTACACCTTC

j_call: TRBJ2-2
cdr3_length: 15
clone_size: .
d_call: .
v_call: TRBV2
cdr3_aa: CASGPGGLNTGELFF
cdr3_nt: TGTGCCAGCGGTCCTGGGGGCCTGAACACCGGGGAGCTGTTTTTT

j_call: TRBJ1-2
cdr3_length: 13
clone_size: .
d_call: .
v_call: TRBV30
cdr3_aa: CAGTGNFLYGYTF
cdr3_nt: TGTGCCGGAACAGGGAATTTCCTCTATGGCTACACCTTC

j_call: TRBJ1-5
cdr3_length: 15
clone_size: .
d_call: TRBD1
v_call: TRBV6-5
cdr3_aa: CASSPQGSVRGPQHF
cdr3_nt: TGTGCCAGCAGTCCACAGGGGAGCGTCCGGGGGCCCCAGCATTTT

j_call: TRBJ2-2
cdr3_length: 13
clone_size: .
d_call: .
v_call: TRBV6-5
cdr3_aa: CASSYEATGELFF
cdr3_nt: TGTGCCAGCAGTTACGAGGCCACGGGGGAGCTGTTTTTT